Presented here are 27 T cell receptor beta chains from one specimen sequenced in a study of T cells in Graves' hyperthyroidism and ophthalmopathy. Amplification of TCR beta CDR3 regions was performed using RNA transcripts as template. First-round RT-PCR with HTBI primers amplified the TCR CDR3 region. TCRdb used MiXCR to reprocess the multiplex PCR reads, holding one entry per CDR3 protein. The sample lists approximately 530,000 distinct CDR3 sequences; about a sixth were seen once. The sequenced sample consisted of blood. The receptors were sampled from a woman between 18 and 29 years old with Graves' hyperthyroidism.

This clonotype has ten or more counts. The chain is built from TRBV28 and TRBJ1-4; D not certain. The germline V and J ends were trimmed by 3 bases and 0 bases, with 5 bases remaining between them. The CDR3 contains 14 residues. Germline V gene lookup returns CDR1 MDHEN and CDR2 SYDVKM. In DNA form, the CDR3 reads TGTGCCAGCAGTTTTGGAGCAACTAATGAAAAACTGTTTTTT. Protein product: CASSFGATNEKLFF.

This clonotype came up many times. The chain is built from TRBV5-1 and TRBJ2-3, with 8 bases lining up with TRBD1. Germline CDR1 SGHRS, CDR2 YFSETQ. The CDR3 loop spans 14 amino acids. Trimming cost V 0 bases and J 6 bases; bases outside gene matches: 3. The CDR3, as DNA: TGCGCCAGCAGCTTGGGACAGGGGTTCGATACGCAGTATTTT. It translates to CASSLGQGFDTQYF.

This clonotype was observed a handful of times. The chain has TRBV27 and TRBJ2-7; possibly TRBD1 for D (5 bases). The CDR3 is made up of 14 amino acids. Germline V lookup: CDR1 MNHEY, CDR2 SMNVEV (reference sequence). With 3 bases removed from V and 5 bases from J, the gap between germline ends came to 14 bases. CDR3 nucleotide sequence: TGTGCCAGCAGTTTTTCTCAGGGAAGACACGAGCAGTACTTC. Protein: CASSFSQGRHEQYF.

This clonotype was found many times. The gene calls are TRBV11-2 and TRBJ2-5, with unresolved D. V was pared by 3 bases and J by 5 bases, with 4 bases between. From germline, CDR1 is SGHAT and CDR2 FQNNGV. There are 11 residues in the CDR3. The CDR3 protein is CASSFWETQYF. In DNA form, the CDR3 reads TGTGCCAGCAGCTTTTGGGAGACCCAGTACTTC.

Ten or more counts support this clonotype. The chain uses TRBV6-5 and TRBJ1-3, with 9 bases that match TRBD1. The CDR3 is made up of 16 amino acids. CDR1 and CDR2 (germline): MNHEY, SVGAGI. J lost 2 bases, V lost 2 bases, and 4 bases had no gene match. In DNA, the CDR3 is TGTGCCAGCAGTTACGGCGGGACAGGGACTGGAAACACCATATATTTT. Residues: CASSYGGTGTGNTIYF.

Ten or more counts support this clonotype. The chain uses TRBV7-9 and TRBJ1-1, with D uncertain. V was shortened by 3 bases and J by 4 bases, with 12 bases between the two germline ends. The CDR3 covers 14 residues. Germline assignment: CDR1 SEHNR and CDR2 FQNEAQ (reference sequence). In DNA form, the CDR3 reads TGTGCCAGCAGCTTGGCGGGAACGGGCACTGAAGCTTTCTTT. Translating gives CASSLAGTGTEAFF.

The chain has TRBV4-1 and TRBJ2-3, with D unresolved. Trimming pared 0 bases from V and 2 bases from J, leaving 18 bases between. This CDR3 contains 18 residues. Germline-derived CDR1 and CDR2 are MGHRA and YSYEKL. This CDR3 is CASSQEASRFVVTDTQYF. The CDR3 coding sequence is TGCGCCAGCAGCCAAGAGGCAAGTCGGTTTGTGGTCACAGATACGCAGTATTTT.

In its sample, this clonotype was seen many times. The CDR3 reads CASSRTGPDSNQPQHF. The CDR3 DNA follows: TGTGCCAGCAGCCGGACAGGACCCGATAGCAATCAGCCCCAGCATTTT. The V and J genes are TRBV7-2 and TRBJ1-5; TRBD1 aligns across 7 bases. This CDR3 comprises 16 residues. Trimming cost V 5 bases and J 0 bases; bases outside gene matches: 7. The germline gives CDR1 SGHTA, CDR2 FQGNSA.

This clonotype has ten or more counts. The chain couples TRBV6-6 to TRBJ1-2; TRBD1 matches 7 bases. With V trimmed by 2 bases and J by 8 bases, 8 bases remained unmatched. CDR3 length: 14 residues. Per germline, CDR1 MNHNY and CDR2 SVGAGI (reference sequence). CDR3 in amino acids: CASSYAQGIRGYTF. The CDR3 bases are TGTGCCAGCAGTTACGCACAGGGGATCCGAGGCTACACCTTC.

This chain joins TRBV7-9 and TRBJ1-1; no firm D call. The CDR3 has 14 amino acids. CDR1 SEHNR and CDR2 FQNEAQ come from the germline V gene (reference sequence). V lost 6 bases to trimming and J lost 1 base, with 12 bases between them. CDR3 nucleotides: TGTGCCAGCAGACTACCCGGCTGGAACACTGAAGCTTTCTTT. Protein: CASRLPGWNTEAFF. Full variable domain (remainder filled in from reference TRBV7-9 and TRBJ1-1): DTGVSQNPRHKITKRGQNVTFRCDPISEHNRLYWYRQTLGQGPEFLTYFQNEAQLEKSRLLSDRFSAERPKGSFSTLEIQRTEQGDSAMYLCASRLPGWNTEAFFGQGTRLTVV.

This clonotype was observed a few times. The chain carries TRBV19 and TRBJ1-5, with a weak D call TRBD1 (6 bases). V lost 6 bases to trimming and J lost 6 bases, with 18 bases between them. Germline-derived CDR1 and CDR2 are LNHDA and SQIVND (reference sequence). The CDR3 has 15 amino acids. The DNA for the CDR3 is TGTGCCAGTAGCCCCTGGATGGGGGGCCCTCAGCCCCAGCATTTT. Residues: CASSPWMGGPQPQHF.

The chain joins TRBV12-3 or TRBV12-4 to TRBJ1-2; D is unresolved. The CDR3 is 13 residues long. Trimming left V 2 bases short and J 3 bases short, with 7 bases between. The CDR3 nucleotides are TGTGCCAGCAGTTTACCAGGTCACTATGGCTACACCTTC. The encoded protein is CASSLPGHYGYTF.

The chain joins TRBV2 to TRBJ2-1; TRBD1 matches 10 bases. Per germline, CDR1 SNHLY and CDR2 FYNNEI. The V gene end was trimmed by 3 bases and the J gene end by 8 bases; junction bases not matched to a gene: 10. CDR3 length: 16 residues. In nucleotides, the CDR3 is TGTGCCAGCAGTGACTTAGGGGACAGGGGTGGCGATGAGCAGTTCTTC. Translated, it gives CASSDLGDRGGDEQFF.

This clonotype was seen many times. The rearrangement joins TRBV20-1 to TRBJ2-2, with D perhaps given as TRBD1 or TRBD2 (5 bases each). CDR1 and CDR2 (germline): DFQATT, SNEGSKA (reference sequence). The CDR3 runs 13 residues. Trimming removed 6 bases from V and 4 bases from J, with 12 bases in between. Here the CDR3 reads CSAGDGRTGELFF. The CDR3 coding sequence is TGCAGTGCAGGGGACGGTCGCACCGGGGAGCTGTTTTTT.

This clonotype was seen at least ten times. This chain connects TRBV2 to TRBJ2-5; unclear D gene. The CDR3 extends over 13 amino acids. The germline gives CDR1 SNHLY, CDR2 FYNNEI. V was clipped by 4 bases and J by 4 bases, with 10 bases between them. The DNA for the CDR3 is TGTGCCAGCAGTGTCGCCTCGGGAGAGACCCAGTACTTC. This sequence encodes CASSVASGETQYF.

This clonotype was observed at least ten times. The chain uses TRBV6-1 and TRBJ2-1; tentative D call: TRBD2 (5 bases). Germline V CDR1 and CDR2: MNHNS, SASEGT. CDR3 length: 13 residues. Trimming shortened V by 5 bases and J by 3 bases, and 8 bases separated the two germline ends. DNA of the CDR3: TGTGCCAGCAGTTACGGGGTCTACAATGAGCAGTTCTTC. Its protein product is CASSYGVYNEQFF.

This clonotype was counted many times. The chain combines TRBV2 with TRBJ2-7, with TRBD1 matching 10 bases. The CDR3 runs to 14 residues. Losses at the gene ends were 7 bases for V and 4 bases for J; bases not matched to a gene: 7. CDR1 SNHLY and CDR2 FYNNEI come from the germline V gene. CDR3 sequence: CASIPGQGVYEQYF. For the CDR3, the DNA is TGTGCCAGCATCCCTGGACAGGGGGTGTACGAGCAGTACTTC.

Worth noting for this clonotype: A much larger clone lies a single base off, so this may be a read error. V and J are TRBV7-9 and TRBJ1-1, with D unresolved. The CDR3 is 15 residues long. The germline CDR1 and CDR2 sequences are SEHNR and FQNEAQ (reference sequence). The CDR3 region has the DNA TGTGCCGGCAGCCATACGGACCGAAAGAACACTGAAGCTTTCTTT. Protein: CAGSHTDRKNTEAFF.

This clonotype was counted many times. The chain joins TRBV13 to TRBJ2-3; D ambiguous. The V and J ends lost 5 bases and 6 bases respectively, with 15 bases between them. In germline, CDR1 is PRHDT, CDR2 FYEKMQ (reference sequence). The CDR3 is made up of 14 amino acids. The CDR3 DNA reads as TGTGCCAGCAGCCCTGTACCTCGGGCGGATACGCAGTATTTT. Translation gives CASSPVPRADTQYF. Together with reference TRBV13 and TRBJ2-3, the CDR3 gives the full variable domain: AAGVIQSPRHLIKEKRETATLKCYPIPRHDTVYWYQQGPGQDPQFLISFYEKMQSDKGSIPDRFSAQQFSDYHSELNMSSLELGDSALYFCASSPVPRADTQYFGPGTRLTVL.

This clonotype was found many times. The chain uses TRBV2 and TRBJ2-2, with a possible D match to TRBD2 (6 bases). CDR1 SNHLY and CDR2 FYNNEI come from the germline V gene. The length of the CDR3 is 14 residues. The ends were cut back, 4 bases at V and 0 bases at J, with 6 bases in the middle. The CDR3 DNA reads as TGTGCCAGCAGTGGCGGGACGAACACCGGGGAGCTGTTTTTT. The encoded protein is CASSGGTNTGELFF.

CDR3 coding DNA: TGTGCCACCAGCAGAGATAGCAGGAAGGTGGACGAGCAGTACTTC. As protein: CATSRDSRKVDEQYF. The gene calls are TRBV15 and TRBJ2-7; D gene unclear. The CDR3 loop spans 15 amino acids. The V and J ends lost 0 bases and 5 bases respectively, with 14 bases between them. CDR1 LNHNV and CDR2 YYDKDF come from the germline V gene (reference sequence).

This rearrangement joins TRBV19 to TRBJ1-1; D gene ambiguous. CDR3 size: 12 residues. Germline-derived CDR1 and CDR2 are LNHDA and SQIVND (reference sequence). The ends were cut back, 8 bases at V and 1 base at J, with 8 bases in the middle. CDR3 sequence (DNA): TGTGCCAGTCGGCAGCCGAACACTGAAGCTTTCTTT. It translates to CASRQPNTEAFF. Variable domain in full (rest from reference TRBV19 and TRBJ1-1): DGGITQSPKYLFRKEGQNVTLSCEQNLNHDAMYWYRQDPGQGLRLIYYSQIVNDFQKGDIAEGYSVSREKKESFPLTVTSAQKNPTAFYLCASRQPNTEAFFGQGTRLTVV.

The V and J genes are TRBV2 and TRBJ2-2, with a tentative D call TRBD2 (5 bases). V lost 0 bases and J 2 bases, leaving 13 bases between the germline ends. This CDR3 has 17 residues. The germline V gene encodes CDR1 SNHLY and CDR2 FYNNEI. CDR3 region: CASSEAGVLLNTGELFF. DNA of the CDR3: TGTGCCAGCAGTGAAGCCGGGGTCCTACTAAACACCGGGGAGCTGTTTTTT.

This clonotype was detected a few times. The chain joins TRBV11-3 to TRBJ2-3, with D possibly being TRBD2 (5 bases). The CDR3 is 15 residues long. The germline V gene encodes CDR1 SGHNT and CDR2 YENEEA. Trimming shortened V by 1 base and J by 2 bases, and 10 bases separated the two germline ends. CDR3 residues: CASSLVVGDTDTQYF. CDR3 nucleotide sequence: TGTGCCAGCAGCTTAGTTGTCGGGGACACAGATACGCAGTATTTT. Full variable domain (outside the CDR3, taken from reference TRBV11-3 and TRBJ2-3): EAGVVQSPRYKIIEKKQPVAFWCNPISGHNTLYWYLQNLGQGPELLIRYENEEAVDDSQLPKDRFSAERLKGVDSTLKIQPAELGDSAVYLCASSLVVGDTDTQYFGPGTRLTVL.

This clonotype was counted many times. The V and J genes are TRBV10-1 and TRBJ2-7; 11 nucleotides align to TRBD2. Losses at the gene ends were 2 bases for V and 4 bases for J; bases not matched to a gene: 1. Germline CDR1 reads WNHNN; CDR2 reads SYGVQD (reference sequence). The CDR3 is made up of 14 amino acids. The CDR3 protein is CASSELAGGYEQYF. CDR3 bases: TGCGCCAGCAGTGAGCTAGCGGGGGGATACGAGCAGTACTTC.

This clonotype was detected a few times. V gene TRBV6-1 combines with J gene TRBJ2-3, with 9 bases identical to TRBD1. From germline, CDR1 is MNHNS and CDR2 SASEGT. The CDR3 spans 14 residues. J was trimmed by 4 bases and V by 6 bases; bases with no gene match: 5. The CDR3 nucleotides read TGTGCCAGCAGCCGGGACAGGGCATCAGATACGCAGTATTTT. It translates to CASSRDRASDTQYF.

Turning to this clonotype: Relative to the germline gene, one junction end is altered; a read error may explain this. The chain carries TRBV12-3 or TRBV12-4 and TRBJ2-2; D uncertain. This CDR3 has 12 residues. The DNA for the CDR3 is TGTGCCGGCAGTTTTCACACCGGGGAGCTGTTTTTT. Translated: CAGSFHTGELFF.